The T cell receptor beta chain under discussion was sequenced for a study of blood T cell repertoires in COVID-19. The wider study: T cells, B-cell-depleted T cells, or PBMCs supplied cDNA or gDNA.

In terms of age and location, participants ranged from roughly 18 to 90 years and lived in approximately 26 US areas. Participants were placed into cohorts based on the clinical history they reported. The CDR3 length is 15 residues. Germline V gene data show CDR1 as SGHTA and CDR2 as FQGTGA. Trimming at V came to 5 bases and at J to 8 bases, leaving 12 bases not matched to a gene. This clone was seen a single time. Measured with immunoSEQ multiplex PCR; TCRdb has only the in-frame clones, and not every one. Here the sample spans about 320,000 clones, 75% to 90% being singletons. The V gene is TRBV7-3, the J gene TRBJ2-4; 7 bases align to TRBD2. The origin of this receptor is a man aged 55 to 70 who had recovered from COVID-19. The source material was PBMCs or T cells enriched from blood (not recorded which). The CDR3 loop reads CASSLVGGRSDIQYF. CDR3 in DNA: TGTGCCAGCAGCCTCGTGGGAGGGCGAAGCGACATTCAGTACTTC.